The 2 T cell receptor beta chains below come from one sample, sequenced in a study of T cells in Graves' hyperthyroidism and ophthalmopathy (dated by TCRdb to about 2019). Libraries were built with multiplex PCR. Reads for this sample came from an Illumina HiSeq 2000. The TCR beta CDR3 regions were amplified from RNA transcripts. For the first round of RT-PCR on the TCR CDR3, the HTBI primer set was used together with the Qiagen OneStep RT-PCR kit. TCRdb redid the processing of the public reads, applying fastp at Q25 and MiXCR, and retained in-frame beta chains. Records with the same CDR3 protein are collapsed into one entry carrying the most frequent genes and DNA. For this sample there are about 680,000 distinct CDR3 sequences; under 45% appear just once. The top ten clonotypes cover around 30% of the sample. Input material: blood. All receptors derive from a middle-aged woman with Graves' hyperthyroidism.

V gene TRBV10-3 combines with J gene TRBJ1-5; D remains unclear. The CDR3 spans 13 residues. CDR1 and CDR2 from the germline V gene are ENHRY and SYGVKD. The germline V and J ends were trimmed by 2 bases and 7 bases, with 9 bases remaining between them. The CDR3 sequence is CAISEKVQQPQHF. The CDR3 DNA reads TGTGCCATCAGTGAGAAAGTGCAACAGCCCCAGCATTTT.

This clonotype was seen many times. J is TRBJ1-1 and V is TRBV14, with 7 nucleotides matching TRBD1. This CDR3 spans 15 amino acids. V was pared by 1 base and J by 3 bases, with 5 bases of the junction left unmatched. Germline V gene data show CDR1 as SGHDN and CDR2 as FVKESK. The CDR3 bases are TGTGCCAGCAGCCAAGCACAGGGGACCTACACTGAAGCTTTCTTT. Translated: CASSQAQGTYTEAFF.